These 8 T cell receptor beta chains share one sample of origin, sequenced in a study of blood T cell repertoires in COVID-19. Repertoires were generated with immunoSEQ multiplex PCR, while TCRdb's copy carries only in-frame clones and drops some. The sample records roughly 150,000 clones, approximately 86% being singletons. Sequencing was performed on peripheral blood. Receptor source: a woman between 70 and 85 years old with acute or convalescent COVID-19.

The rearrangement uses TRBV19 and TRBJ1-2; the D gene is possibly TRBD1 (6 bases). V dropped 4 bases and J dropped 5 bases, with 11 bases sitting between them. Looked up from germline, CDR1 is LNHDA and CDR2 is SQIVND (reference sequence). CDR3 length: 13 amino acids. CDR3 loop: CASSRTGLYGYTF. CDR3 DNA sequence: TGTGCCAGTAGTAGAACAGGGTTATATGGCTACACCTTC.

The rearrangement joins TRBV27 to TRBJ2-1; TRBD2 agrees at 11 bases. The CDR3 covers 15 residues. Germline V CDR1 and CDR2: MNHEY, SMNVEV (reference sequence). The J segment lost 9 bases and the V segment lost 7 bases, leaving 11 bases of the junction unmatched. The CDR3 DNA is TGTGCCAGCAATACCCTTAGCGGGGGGGCCGGTGAGCAGTTCTTC. Translating gives CASNTLSGGAGEQFF.

This chain uses TRBV28 with TRBJ2-7; D not certain. Trimming took off 6 bases at V and 5 bases at J, with 17 bases between the two ends. The CDR3 contains 14 residues. The germline V gene has CDR1 MDHEN and CDR2 SYDVKM. Here the CDR3 DNA reads TGTGCCAGCAGCGGCCTCTTGGCAGGCGACGAGCAGTACGTC. Its translation is CASSGLLAGDEQYV.

A remark on this clone: The junction and the germline gene differ at one end; a read error may be behind it. CDR3 amino acids: CASSQAGLAGTF. In nucleotides, the CDR3 is TGTGCCAGCAGCCAAGCTGGACTAGCGGGGACTTTT. The chain couples TRBV3-1 (or the pseudogene TRBV3-2) to TRBJ2-3; the match to TRBD2 covers 12 bases. The CDR3 has 12 amino acids. Germline CDR1 reads LGHDT; CDR2 reads YNNKEL (reference sequence).

V and J are TRBV5-1 and TRBJ2-3; 7 positions agree with TRBD1. J lost 2 bases, V lost 2 bases, and 8 bases had no gene match. This CDR3 has 16 amino acids. Germline CDR1 reads SGHRS; CDR2 reads YFSETQ. The CDR3 is CASSFRGQPFTDTQYF. DNA of the CDR3: TGCGCCAGCAGCTTTAGGGGACAGCCATTCACAGATACGCAGTATTTT.

The chain couples TRBV11-3 to TRBJ2-1, with 9 bases aligning to TRBD1. In germline, CDR1 is SGHNT, CDR2 YENEEA. The CDR3 consists of 14 residues. The V and J ends lost 7 bases and 7 bases, in that order; junction bases with no gene match: 8. The CDR3 nucleotides read TGTGCCAGCAACCCGGGACAGGGCGCAAATGAGCAGTTCTTC. Translation: CASNPGQGANEQFF.

This chain joins TRBV2 and TRBJ2-3; 7 bases fit TRBD2. The V and J ends lost 7 bases and 2 bases, in that order; junction bases with no gene match: 6. Per the germline V gene, CDR1 is SNHLY and CDR2 is FYNNEI. The CDR3 is 14 amino acids. For the CDR3, the DNA is TGTGCCAGCACCCAAGCGGGGTACACAGATACGCAGTATTTT. It encodes CASTQAGYTDTQYF.

This clone was counted a few times. The V call is TRBV7-9, the J call TRBJ2-3; no clear D. Trimming cost V 0 bases and J 3 bases, with 4 bases left between them. Germline V lookup: CDR1 SEHNR, CDR2 FQNEAQ (reference sequence). The CDR3 has 13 residues. CDR3 region: CASSLARTDTQYF. The CDR3 DNA sequence: TGTGCCAGCAGCTTAGCCCGTACAGATACGCAGTATTTT.